This TCR beta chain derives from a study of T-cell reconstitution after alpha-beta-depleted transplantation in children (dated by TCRdb to the mid-2010s). With regard to the full study: Using TCR repertoire profiling, the study quantitatively followed how T-cell immune reconstitution unfolded in children after TCRalphabeta/CD19-depleted allogeneic hematopoietic cell transplantation.

The method behind the library was PCR. The sequencing machine was an Illumina HiSeq 2500. TCR library preparation used molecular barcoding, with unique molecular identifiers applied to normalize quantification of the TCRbeta repertoire. The public reads were reanalyzed by TCRdb: fastp trimming at Q25, MiXCR alignment, in-frame beta chains only. Each CDR3 protein appears once, grouped with its most common genes and DNA. The sample profile shows over 550,000 distinct CDR3 sequences; about 10% of them were found once. The top ten clonotypes cover about 4.2% of the sample. The CDR3 sequence holds 13 residues, the cysteine and phenylalanine included. CDR3 DNA is the only sequence kept; it has 39 bases, read in frame from the first base. The CDR1 and CDR2 encoded by the germline V gene (reference sequence) are DFQATT and SNEGSKA. V is cut by 2 bases and J by 2 bases, and the space between the germline ends is 9 bases.

Comments on this clonotype: The clone's antigen remains unknown. Base qualities are not at hand, and no much larger clone is one base apart.

The rearranged segments are TRBV20-1 and TRBJ1-1, with the D gene not clear enough to name. The sequence came from a human donor who donated a stem cell graft to a child with acute myeloid leukemia. Source: PBMCs from the stem cell graft donor, taken from the stem cell graft. The DNA sequence follows: TGCAGTGCTAGATCAGACCCCAACACTGAAGCTTTCTTT. Translated, this is CSARSDPNTEAFF.